Following are 7 T cell receptor beta chains from one sample sequenced in a study of T-cell reconstitution after alpha-beta-depleted transplantation in children. A TCRbeta library incorporating unique molecular identifiers was prepared. TCRdb used MiXCR to reprocess the PCR reads, holding one entry per CDR3 protein. This table holds 400,000 to 500,000 distinct CDR3 sequences, roughly a tenth found once. The sample in question was PBMCs from the stem cell graft donor, obtained from the stem cell graft. These receptors originate from a human donor who donated a stem cell graft to a child with acute myeloid leukemia.

V gene TRBV10-3 combines with J gene TRBJ2-7, with a weak D call TRBD2 (7 bases). The CDR3 runs 15 residues. From germline, CDR1 is ENHRY and CDR2 SYGVKD. The V end lost 2 bases, the J end lost 5 bases, and 16 bases lay between the germline ends. This CDR3 is CAISETLGGRDEQYF. As DNA, the CDR3 is TGTGCCATCAGTGAGACCCTCGGGGGGCGCGACGAGCAGTACTTC.

This chain connects TRBV9 to TRBJ2-5; possibly TRBD1 for D (6 bases). CDR1 is SGDLS and CDR2 is YYNGEE in the germline V gene. The V gene lost 2 bases and the J gene lost 4 bases, with 12 bases spanning the gap. The CDR3 is 14 amino acids. CDR3 region: CASSVTGAGETQYF. In DNA form, the CDR3 reads TGTGCCAGCAGCGTGACAGGCGCGGGAGAGACCCAGTACTTC.

This clonotype came up many times. V and J are TRBV27 and TRBJ1-6; weak D call: TRBD1 (5 bases). The CDR3 consists of 14 residues. From germline, CDR1 is MNHEY and CDR2 SMNVEV (reference sequence). The V and J ends lost 6 bases and 7 bases respectively, with 13 bases between them. The CDR3 region has the DNA TGTGCCAGCAGAATTGCCCGGGGCAATTCACCCCTCCACTTT. It codes for CASRIARGNSPLHF.

This clonotype was seen a few times. The chain uses TRBV20-1 and TRBJ2-3; unclear D gene. Trimming took 5 bases from V and 1 from J, leaving 16 bases between them. Germline lookup yields CDR1 DFQATT and CDR2 SNEGSKA (reference sequence). The CDR3 covers 15 residues. The CDR3 reads CSAPLAATGTDTQYF. DNA for the CDR3: TGCAGTGCTCCTTTGGCGGCAACCGGCACAGATACGCAGTATTTT.

This clonotype was counted ten times or more. The chain employs TRBV11-1 and TRBJ2-3; D uncertain. The CDR3 extends over 15 amino acids. The germline V gene has CDR1 SGHAT and CDR2 FQDESV (reference sequence). Trimming stripped 4 bases from V and 6 bases from J, with 17 bases between. CDR3 sequence (DNA): TGTGCCAGCAGCTCGGAGCCCACACGAAAGGATACGCAGTATTTT. As protein: CASSSEPTRKDTQYF.

The CDR3, as DNA: TGTGCCAGCACCAGATCGGGACAGAATAATTCACCCCTCCACTTT. Amino acids: CASTRSGQNNSPLHF. The J gene is TRBJ1-6, the V gene TRBV9; 7 bases align to TRBD1. This CDR3 is 15 amino acids long. The germline V gene has CDR1 SGDLS and CDR2 YYNGEE. The ends lost 6 bases at V and 5 bases at J; junction bases unmatched: 8. Full variable domain (missing parts from reference TRBV9 and TRBJ1-6): DSGVTQTPKHLITATGQRVTLRCSPRSGDLSVYWYQQSLDQGLQFLIQYYNGEERAKGNILERFSAQQFPDLHSELNLSSLELGDSALYFCASTRSGQNNSPLHFGNGTRLTVT.

J is TRBJ1-5 and V is TRBV5-1, with 8 bases identical to TRBD1. The CDR3 consists of 14 residues. CDR1 SGHRS and CDR2 YFSETQ come from the germline V gene. With V trimmed by 4 bases and J by 7 bases, 7 bases remained unmatched. DNA for the CDR3: TGCGCCAGCAGCGAGGGACAGGAGATGCAGCCCCAGCATTTT. It encodes CASSEGQEMQPQHF. Filled out from reference TRBV5-1 and TRBJ1-5, the complete variable domain reads KAGVTQTPRYLIKTRGQQVTLSCSPISGHRSVSWYQQTPGQGLQFLFEYFSETQRNKGNFPGRFSGRQFSNSRSEMNVSTLELGDSALYLCASSEGQEMQPQHFGDGTRLSIL.